This T cell receptor (beta chain) was sequenced during a study of shared clonotypes between healthy human individuals (dated by TCRdb to about 2020). Broadly, across the study: The cohort included three men and two women between 18 and 49 years of age. The study deeply sequenced blood TCR repertoires of five healthy adults to estimate repertoire size and the extent of clonotype sharing between individuals. Per donor, three plates each were used for CD4 naive and CD4 memory, two for CD8 naive, and one for CD8 memory. Each donor's leukapheresis produced roughly between about 0.8 and 10 billion PBMCs. Libraries were prepared and TCR repertoires were sequenced by different laboratories using diverse techniques, in order to increase sequencing depth and limit assay-specific biases. Results the study describes overall, beyond this receptor: Naive subsets generally had larger estimated clonotype richness than memory subsets did. Across four donors, approximately 4.9% of naive CD4, around 3.5% of naive CD8, under 2.5% of memory CD4, and under 0.45% of memory CD8 clonotypes were shared. Sampling was limited to blood, and TCR repertoires in tissue likely differ from TCR repertoires in blood. The genetic and exposure-history diversity represented was limited by the small number of donors. Pairwise subsampling indicated that sequencing depth was expected to affect the degree of clonotype sharing among donors. Compared with non-shared clonotypes, clonotypes shared by all four sorted-subset donors had higher generation probabilities. Even with the large sequencing depth, rarefaction of the sorted-subset datasets indicated that sequencing was incomplete.

The donors were healthy, HIV-negative adults with no recently reported acute infections or vaccinations. Every donor was a Caucasian adult residing in Nashville, Tennessee, USA. CD4+ T cells were enriched by magnetic negative selection, after which naive cells were positively selected on CD45RA and the negative fraction was taken as the memory subset. Blood was obtained by leukapheresis, after which PBMCs were separated by Ficoll-Histopaque density gradient centrifugation and cryopreserved in liquid nitrogen vapor phase. Analytical flow cytometry was used to check the purity and quantity of each magnetically sorted T cell population. Genomic DNA was isolated from every sorted fraction and measured by UV absorbance on a Nanodrop 2000c. On this clone: Its cognate antigen has yet to be identified. Nothing much larger sits one base from this clone, and base qualities are not available. Additional DNA sequences in this sample encode the identical CDR3.

The CDR3, cysteine through phenylalanine, is 14 amino acids long. Only the CDR3 part of the read is kept: 42 bases, read in frame from the first base. CDR1 and CDR2 (MNHEY, SVGAGI) derive from the germline V gene. The germline V end is reduced by 0 bases and the J end by 4 bases; junction bases left unmatched: 0. Using the deep immunoSEQ assay, TCR CDR3 regions were amplified from genomic DNA by multiplex PCR. Extracted genomic DNA from each cell subset was spread evenly across all wells of several immunoSEQ 96-well plates, with each plate serving as a replicate. For sorted subsets, 150 to 250 ng genomic DNA, equal to tens of thousands of T cell genomes, was loaded into each replicate PCR. Purified libraries were measured with a Qubit 3.0 fluorometer, size-checked on a Bioanalyzer 2100, and measured again with the KAPA Library Quantification kit. Each immunoSEQ 96-well plate was sequenced on its own single-read 150-cycle Illumina NextSeq 550 flow cell. The source study handled its data this way. Because the immunoSEQ output held only junctional sequences and lacked quality scores, the filtering could not match the filtering applied to full-length reads. Sequences were annotated with PyIR, a Python wrapper for IgBLAST v1.9, and V/J genes and CDR3 were assigned using IMGT germline references. Reads were removed for weak V/J assignments (E-value above 1e-6), missing CDR3, stop codons, out-of-frame junctions, or ambiguous translated residues. V3J clonotypes were defined by identical inferred V gene, J gene, and CDR3 amino acid sequence. To compute the percentage overlap between repertoires, the number of shared unique clonotypes was divided by the size of the smaller repertoire. Richness of each repertoire was evaluated using RTK rarefaction, the Chao1 estimator, and Recon v2.1 estimates of unobserved clonotypes. OLGA was used to compute generation probabilities for all TCRbeta clonotypes that the gDNA method yielded from a few donors. Held by TCRdb, this immuneACCESS table contains in-frame sequences only and omits some clones. Under half of the omission traces to an unresolved V gene where checked; the cause of the rest is unknown. V, J and clone size are taken as reported in that table, and D and trimming were inferred from the DNA itself. For this sample the table gives roughly 2,500,000 clones, of which under 95% were detected only once. The ten largest account for roughly 0.39% of the sample.

The specimen was naive CD4+ T cells from PBMCs. The cell subset or site label corresponds to: CD45RA+ positively selected. This receptor was taken from a man aged 18 to 35 in good health. Some clones in this sample may be carry-over from other donors' samples. This chain joins TRBV6-5 to TRBJ1-2; the central 9 bases match TRBD1. The sequenced DNA is TGTGCCAGCAGTTACTCGACAGGGGGCTATGGCTACACCTTC. The encoded protein is CASSYSTGGYGYTF.